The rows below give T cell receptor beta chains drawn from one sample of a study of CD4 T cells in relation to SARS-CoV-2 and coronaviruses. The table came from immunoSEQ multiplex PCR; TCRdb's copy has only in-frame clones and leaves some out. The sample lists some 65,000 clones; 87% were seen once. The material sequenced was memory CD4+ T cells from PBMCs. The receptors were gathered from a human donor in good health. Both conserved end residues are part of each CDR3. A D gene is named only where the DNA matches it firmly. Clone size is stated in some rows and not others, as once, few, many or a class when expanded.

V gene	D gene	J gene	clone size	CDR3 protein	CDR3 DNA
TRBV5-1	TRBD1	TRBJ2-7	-	CASSSGTGVYEQYF	TGCGCCAGCAGCTCCGGGACAGGGGTATACGAGCAGTACTTC
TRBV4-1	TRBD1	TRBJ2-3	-	CASSQSGQGRADTQYF	TGCGCCAGCAGCCAATCCGGACAGGGGCGAGCAGATACGCAGTATTTT
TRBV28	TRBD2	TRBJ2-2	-	CATELAGGRNTGELFF	TGTGCCACCGAACTAGCGGGGGGGCGAAACACCGGGGAGCTGTTTTTT
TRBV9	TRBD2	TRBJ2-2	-	CASSGFSGTHTGELFF	TGTGCCAGCAGCGGTTTTAGCGGGACGCACACCGGGGAGCTGTTTTTT
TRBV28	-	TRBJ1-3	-	CASSSPRERRNAGNTIYF	TGTGCCAGCAGTTCCCCGCGTGAGAGGCGTAACGCTGGAAACACCATATATTTT
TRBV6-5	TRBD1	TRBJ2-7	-	CASSVTGGEAYEQYF	TGTGCCAGCAGCGTAACAGGGGGTGAAGCCTACGAGCAGTACTTC
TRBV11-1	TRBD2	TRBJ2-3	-	CASSRGTSESTDTQYF	TGTGCCAGCAGCAGAGGGACTAGCGAGAGCACAGATACGCAGTATTTT
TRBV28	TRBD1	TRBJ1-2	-	CASSAPLGQVPPYTF	TGTGCCAGCAGCGCCCCTCTAGGACAGGTCCCTCCTTACACCTTC
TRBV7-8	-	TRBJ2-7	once	CASSRDISPPYEQYF	TGTGCCAGCAGCCGGGACATTAGTCCACCCTACGAGCAGTACTTC
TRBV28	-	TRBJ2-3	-	CASSLSTDTQYF	TGTGCCAGCAGTTTGAGCACAGATACGCAGTATTTT
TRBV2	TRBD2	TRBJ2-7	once	CASNLRGGNHEQYF	TGTGCCAGCAACTTAAGGGGAGGGAACCACGAGCAGTACTTC
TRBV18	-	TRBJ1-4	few	CASSRIDNYEKLFF	TGTGCCAGCTCACGGATCGACAACTATGAAAAACTGTTTTTT
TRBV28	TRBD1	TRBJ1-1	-	CASSLSLLQGTNTEAFF	TGTGCCAGCAGTTTATCCCTTCTACAGGGGACGAACACTGAAGCTTTCTTT
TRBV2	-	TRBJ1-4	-	CATQPYNEKLFF	TGTGCCACACAGCCCTATAATGAAAAACTGTTTTTT
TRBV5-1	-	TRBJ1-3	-	CASSLAGVSGNTIYF	TGCGCCAGCAGCTTGGCCGGAGTGTCTGGAAACACCATATATTTT
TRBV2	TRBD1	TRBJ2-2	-	CASSGTANTGELFF	TGTGCCAGCTCCGGGACAGCGAACACCGGGGAGCTGTTTTTT
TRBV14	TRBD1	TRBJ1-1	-	CASSQDRTGRAFF	TGTGCCAGCAGCCAAGACCGGACAGGACGCGCTTTCTTT
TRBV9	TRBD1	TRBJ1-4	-	CASSSQGGMTNEKLFF	TGTGCCAGCAGCTCTCAGGGGGGGATGACTAATGAAAAACTGTTTTTT
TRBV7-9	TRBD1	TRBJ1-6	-	CASSHGPGQNSPLHF	TGTGCCAGCAGCCACGGGCCGGGACAGAATTCACCCCTCCACTTT
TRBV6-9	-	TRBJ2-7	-	CASSSIRVGYEQYF	TGTGCCAGCAGTTCCATTCGGGTGGGCTACGAGCAGTACTTC
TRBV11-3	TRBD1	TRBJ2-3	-	CASSGQGTDTQYF	TGTGCCAGCTCGGGACAGGGCACAGATACGCAGTATTTT
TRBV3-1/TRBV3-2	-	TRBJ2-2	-	CASSQAGGRHGELFF	TGTGCCAGCAGCCAAGCCGGGGGGCGTCACGGGGAGCTGTTTTTT
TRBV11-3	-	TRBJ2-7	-	CASSLGGPYEQYF	TGTGCCAGCAGCTTAGGAGGTCCCTACGAGCAGTACTTC
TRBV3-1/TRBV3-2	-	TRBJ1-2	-	CASSQSLEGYTF	TGTGCCAGCAGCCAAAGTCTTGAAGGCTACACCTTC
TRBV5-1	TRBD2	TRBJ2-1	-	CASSLGALAADFNEQFF	TGCGCCAGCAGCTTGGGCGCACTAGCGGCAGACTTTAATGAGCAGTTCTTC
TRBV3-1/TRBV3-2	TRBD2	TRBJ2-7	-	CASSQDGASGIKSARYEQYF	TGTGCCAGCAGCCAAGACGGGGCTAGCGGGATTAAGTCTGCCCGCTACGAGCAGTACTTC
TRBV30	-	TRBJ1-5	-	CAWSVLGNSNQPQHF	TGTGCCTGGAGTGTACTGGGGAATAGCAATCAGCCCCAGCATTTT
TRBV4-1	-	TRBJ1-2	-	CASSRISRADYGYTF	TGCGCCAGCAGCCGGATCTCGAGGGCGGACTATGGCTACACCTTC
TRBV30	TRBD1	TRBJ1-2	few	CAWSRFQNRGDGYTF	TGTGCCTGGAGTCGATTCCAAAACAGGGGGGATGGCTACACCTTC
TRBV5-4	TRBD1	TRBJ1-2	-	CASSPSGTGANYGYTF	TGTGCCAGCAGCCCGTCCGGGACAGGAGCTAACTATGGCTACACCTTC
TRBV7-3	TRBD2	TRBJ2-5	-	CASSLLGGRAQETQYF	TGTGCCAGCAGCTTATTGGGCGGGAGGGCCCAAGAGACCCAGTACTTC
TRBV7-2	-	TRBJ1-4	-	CASSLAQGRKLFF	TGTGCCAGCAGCTTAGCCCAGGGACGAAAACTGTTTTTT
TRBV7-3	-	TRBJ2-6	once	CASSSTGANVLTF	TGTGCCAGCAGCTCGACAGGGGCCAACGTCCTGACTTTC
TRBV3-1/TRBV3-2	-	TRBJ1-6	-	CASSQYDNSPLHF	TGTGCCAGCAGCCAATATGACAATTCACCCCTCCACTTT
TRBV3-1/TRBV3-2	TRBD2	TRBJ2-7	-	CASSQQLAGSAQYF	TGTGCCAGCAGCCAACAACTAGCGGGATCCGCGCAGTACTTC
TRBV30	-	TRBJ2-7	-	CACPGTYEQYF	TGTGCCTGTCCCGGGACCTACGAGCAGTACTTC
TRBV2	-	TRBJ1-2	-	CASRGGGHSYGYTF	TGTGCCAGCAGGGGAGGGGGGCACAGCTATGGCTACACCTTC
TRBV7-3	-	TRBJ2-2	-	CASSLEGSSGELFF	TGTGCCAGCAGTCTAGAGGGCTCTTCTGGGGAGCTGTTTTTT
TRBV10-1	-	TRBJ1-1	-	CASSESPGTHEAFF	TGCGCCAGCAGTGAGTCCCCCGGGACACATGAAGCTTTCTTT
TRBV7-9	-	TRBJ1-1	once	CASSYFWNTEAFF	TGTGCCAGCAGTTACTTCTGGAACACTGAAGCTTTCTTT
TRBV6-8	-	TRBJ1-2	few	CASSSGGDYGYTF	TGTGCCAGCAGTTCTGGGGGCGACTATGGCTACACCTTC
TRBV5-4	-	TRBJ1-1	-	CASSLGGNKNTEAFF	TGTGCCAGCAGCTTGGGTGGTAATAAGAACACTGAAGCTTTCTTT
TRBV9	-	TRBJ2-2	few	CASSVYRVTNTGELFF	TGTGCCAGCAGCGTATACAGGGTTACGAACACCGGGGAGCTGTTTTTT
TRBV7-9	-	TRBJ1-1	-	CASSLRGASTEAFF	TGTGCCAGCAGCTTACGGGGGGCGAGCACTGAAGCTTTCTTT
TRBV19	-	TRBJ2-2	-	CASSISFGSGELFF	TGTGCCAGTAGTATCTCATTTGGGTCCGGGGAGCTGTTTTTT
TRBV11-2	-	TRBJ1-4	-	CASSSKRQVHNEKLFF	TGTGCCAGCAGCTCCAAGAGACAGGTCCATAATGAAAAACTGTTTTTT